The 19 T cell receptor beta chains listed next were all sequenced from one sample in a study of response to subunit inactivated influenza vaccine. A single record per CDR3 protein comes from TCRdb applying MiXCR to the RT-PCR reads. The repertoire holds about 540,000 distinct CDR3 sequences, with roughly 25% as singletons. This same sample was also taken into another study, of T cells expressing NK-cell markers. As that report states: In generating TCR beta cDNA, 5'RACE template switching with UMIs was used.

The sample here was CD4+ T cells sorted from PBMCs, taken about 12 days after vaccination. These receptors all come from a man aged 45 to 65 who received an inactivated influenza vaccine.

The chain couples TRBV6-6 to TRBJ1-2; no definite D call. CDR1 and CDR2 from the germline V gene are MNHNY and SVGAGI (reference sequence). This CDR3 is built from 13 residues. Trimming cost V 6 bases and J 4 bases, with 12 bases left between them. The CDR3 DNA sequence: TGTGCCAGCAGAACCGACGGCCTCTATGGCTACACCTTC. Encoded protein: CASRTDGLYGYTF.

The chain employs TRBV29-1 and TRBJ2-7; D may correspond to TRBD1 or TRBD2 (8 bases each). This CDR3 region has 13 residues. Trimming took off 7 bases at V and 6 bases at J, with 19 bases between the two ends. Germline CDR1 reads SQVTM; CDR2 reads ANQGSEA. The CDR3 is CSAGGALAGEQYF. The CDR3 DNA is TGCAGCGCAGGGGGCGCTCTAGCGGGCGAGCAGTACTTC.

The chain is built from TRBV6-2 or TRBV6-3 and TRBJ2-5; D might be TRBD1 or TRBD2, each matching 5 bases. In germline, CDR1 is MNHEY, CDR2 SVGEGT. Trimming pared 11 bases from V and 5 bases from J, leaving 21 bases between. This CDR3 comprises 14 residues. CDR3 sequence: CAGAAGGPKETQYF. The CDR3 DNA reads TGTGCCGGGGCTGCAGGCGGGCCGAAGGAGACCCAGTACTTC.

The J gene is TRBJ2-1, the V gene TRBV6-1; perhaps D is TRBD1 or TRBD2 (5 bases each). Germline assignment: CDR1 MNHNS and CDR2 SASEGT. This CDR3 contains 14 residues. Trimming shortened V by 6 bases and J by 4 bases, and 13 bases separated the two germline ends. CDR3 in amino acids: CASRFRDDYNEQFF. The CDR3 region has the DNA TGTGCCAGCAGGTTCCGGGACGATTACAATGAGCAGTTCTTC.

The chain uses TRBV4-3 and TRBJ2-2; maybe TRBD1 (6 bases). V shed 1 base and J shed 5 bases, with 11 bases lying between them. The germline gives CDR1 LGHNA, CDR2 YSLEER. The CDR3 contains 15 residues. The CDR3 region is CASSQGGHQTGELFF. CDR3 nucleotide sequence: TGCGCCAGCAGCCAAGGGGGACACCAGACCGGGGAGCTGTTTTTT.

The sample holds a few counts of this clonotype. The chain joins TRBV5-1 to TRBJ2-3; weak D call: TRBD1 (6 bases). Germline V gene data show CDR1 as SGHRS and CDR2 as YFSETQ. The CDR3 runs 16 residues. Trimming took off 1 base at V and 0 bases at J, with 12 bases between the two ends. CDR3 nucleotides: TGCGCCAGCAGCTTGACCGGGACACGGAGCACAGATACGCAGTATTTT. Protein: CASSLTGTRSTDTQYF.

This rearrangement joins TRBV11-2 to TRBJ2-7; no definite D call. The CDR3 is 14 residues long. V was cut by 0 bases and J by 3 bases, with 9 bases left in between. The germline gives CDR1 SGHAT, CDR2 FQNNGV. The CDR3 DNA sequence: TGTGCCAGCAGCTTAGATTGGGTCAGCTACGAGCAGTACTTC. Translation: CASSLDWVSYEQYF.

V gene TRBV5-1 combines with J gene TRBJ2-1, with 7 bases that match TRBD2. V gave up 7 bases and J gave up 6 bases; unmatched junction bases: 10. The CDR3 runs 14 residues. Per germline, CDR1 SGHRS and CDR2 YFSETQ. The CDR3 loop reads CASQRLAAPNEQFF. The CDR3 DNA follows: TGCGCCAGCCAGAGACTAGCCGCGCCCAATGAGCAGTTCTTC.

This chain joins TRBV20-1 and TRBJ2-7, with 10 nucleotides matching TRBD2. Germline loops: CDR1 DFQATT, CDR2 SNEGSKA (reference sequence). The CDR3 contains 13 residues. Trimming cost V 8 bases and J 3 bases; bases outside gene matches: 7. This CDR3 reads CSTDGLAVYEQYF. CDR3 bases: TGCAGTACAGACGGACTAGCGGTCTACGAGCAGTACTTC.

A single count supports this clonotype. The chain combines TRBV10-2 with TRBJ1-6, with no clear D. This CDR3 is 13 amino acids long. Germline assignment: CDR1 WSHSY and CDR2 SAAADI. V was trimmed by 0 bases and J by 10 bases, leaving 7 bases between them. CDR3 sequence (DNA): TGCGCCAGCAGTGAGTCACCGGGATCACCCCTCCACTTT. Translated: CASSESPGSPLHF.

The J gene is TRBJ2-3, the V gene TRBV20-1; 13 nucleotides agree with TRBD2. Trimming removed 0 bases from V and 1 base from J; junction bases left unmatched: 4. Germline V gene sequence: CDR1 DFQATT, CDR2 SNEGSKA (reference sequence). The CDR3 spans 17 residues. The chain's CDR3 is CSARDRTSGSRTDTQYF. The CDR3 DNA reads TGCAGTGCTAGAGATAGGACTAGCGGGAGTCGCACAGATACGCAGTATTTT.

There are a few counts of this clonotype. The V call is TRBV20-1, the J call TRBJ2-7; D possibly corresponds to TRBD2 (6 bases). This CDR3 has 11 amino acids. V dropped 3 bases and J dropped 5 bases, with 8 bases sitting between them. Germline CDR1 and CDR2: DFQATT and SNEGSKA (reference sequence). For the CDR3, the DNA is TGCAGTGCTAGCGGAGGGAACGAGCAGTACTTC. It translates to CSASGGNEQYF.

V is TRBV20-1 and J is TRBJ2-7, with 10 bases aligning to TRBD2. This CDR3 contains 12 residues. Germline CDR1 reads DFQATT; CDR2 reads SNEGSKA (reference sequence). J gave up 6 bases and V 3 bases, and 2 bases lay outside the gene matches. CDR3 nucleotide sequence: TGCAGTGCTAGGCGGACTAGCGGCGAGCAGTACTTC. Encoded protein: CSARRTSGEQYF.

The chain links TRBV20-1 to TRBJ2-1, with 8 nucleotides matching TRBD2. The germline V gene has CDR1 DFQATT and CDR2 SNEGSKA (reference sequence). The length of the CDR3 is 18 residues. Germline trimming cut 0 bases from V and 6 bases from J; bases unmatched to any gene: 16. CDR3 loop: CSAREGSGTSSRGNEQFF. The CDR3 DNA reads as TGCAGTGCTAGAGAGGGTAGCGGGACATCTTCGAGGGGCAATGAGCAGTTCTTC.

J is TRBJ1-1 and V is TRBV5-1; tentative D call: TRBD1 (5 bases). This CDR3 is built from 14 residues. Per the germline V gene, CDR1 is SGHRS and CDR2 is YFSETQ. Trimming stripped 4 bases from V and 1 base from J, with 11 bases between. DNA of the CDR3: TGCGCCAGCAGCGGGGGGACGGCGAACACTGAAGCTTTCTTT. Translation: CASSGGTANTEAFF.

This clonotype was counted only a few times. The chain is built from TRBV4-2 and TRBJ2-7; 11 bases are shared with TRBD2. Germline assignment: CDR1 LGHNA and CDR2 YNFKEQ. Losses at the gene ends were 5 bases for V and 5 bases for J; bases not matched to a gene: 11. The CDR3 runs 16 residues. CDR3 nucleotide sequence: TGTGCCAGCAGCTTGGGGGGGACTAGCGGCCTTGACGAGCAGTACTTC. This codes for CASSLGGTSGLDEQYF.

This clonotype was seen more than once but under ten times. The chain has TRBV29-1 and TRBJ2-3, with 7 bases identical to TRBD1. With V trimmed by 3 bases and J by 4 bases, 4 bases remained unmatched. CDR3 length: 13 residues. CDR1 and CDR2 (germline): SQVTM, ANQGSEA. The CDR3: CSVEMQGADTQYF. The CDR3 DNA sequence: TGCAGCGTTGAGATGCAGGGGGCAGATACGCAGTATTTT.

This clonotype was seen a handful of times. The chain uses TRBV12-3 or TRBV12-4 and TRBJ1-3, with D unresolved. The V end was cut by 3 bases, the J end by 8 bases, with 5 bases between. The CDR3 is 11 residues long. The CDR3 DNA follows: TGTGCCAGCAGTTTTGTAGACACCATATATTTT. Its translation: CASSFVDTIYF.

This clonotype occurred many times. The chain has TRBV20-1 and TRBJ2-3; 8 nucleotides align to TRBD2. Trimming cost V 3 bases and J 2 bases; bases outside gene matches: 10. The length of the CDR3 is 16 residues. CDR1 is DFQATT, CDR2 SNEGSKA, per germline (reference sequence). The CDR3 bases are TGCAGTGCTAGTGGTATCGGAGCGGGGGACACAGATACGCAGTATTTT. Encoded protein: CSASGIGAGDTDTQYF.